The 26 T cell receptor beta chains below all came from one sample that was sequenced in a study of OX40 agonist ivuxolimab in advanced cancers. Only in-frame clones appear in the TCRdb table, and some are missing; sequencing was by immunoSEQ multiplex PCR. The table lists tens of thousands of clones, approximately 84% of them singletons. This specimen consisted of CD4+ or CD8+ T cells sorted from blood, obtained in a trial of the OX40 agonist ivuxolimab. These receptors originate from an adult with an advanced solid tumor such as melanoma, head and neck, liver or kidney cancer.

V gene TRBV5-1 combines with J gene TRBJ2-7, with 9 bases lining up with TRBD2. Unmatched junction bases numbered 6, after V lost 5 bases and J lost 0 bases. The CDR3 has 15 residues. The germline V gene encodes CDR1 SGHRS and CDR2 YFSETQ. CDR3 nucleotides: TGCGCCAGCAGACTACTAGCGGGCAGCTCCTACGAGCAGTACTTC. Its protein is CASRLLAGSSYEQYF.

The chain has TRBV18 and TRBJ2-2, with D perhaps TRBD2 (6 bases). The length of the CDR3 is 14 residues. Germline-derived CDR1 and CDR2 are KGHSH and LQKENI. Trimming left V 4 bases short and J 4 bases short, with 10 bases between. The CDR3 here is CASSLLGSTGELFF. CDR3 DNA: TGTGCCAGCTCACTGCTCGGGAGCACCGGGGAGCTGTTTTTT.

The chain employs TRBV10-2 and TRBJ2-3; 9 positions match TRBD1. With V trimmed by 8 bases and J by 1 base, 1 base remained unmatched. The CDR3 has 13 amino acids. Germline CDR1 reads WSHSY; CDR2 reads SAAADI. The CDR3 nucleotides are TGCGCCAGCGACAGGGGGGGCACAGATACGCAGTATTTT. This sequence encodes CASDRGGTDTQYF.

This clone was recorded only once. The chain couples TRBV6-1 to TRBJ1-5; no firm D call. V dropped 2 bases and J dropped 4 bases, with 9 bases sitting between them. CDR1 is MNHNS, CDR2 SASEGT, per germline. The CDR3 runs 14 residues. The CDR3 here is CASSELAANQPQHF. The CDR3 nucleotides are TGTGCCAGCAGTGAATTGGCAGCAAATCAGCCCCAGCATTTT.

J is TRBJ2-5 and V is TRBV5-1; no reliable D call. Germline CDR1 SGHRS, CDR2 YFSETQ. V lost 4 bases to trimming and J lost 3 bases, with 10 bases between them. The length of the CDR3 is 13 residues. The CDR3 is CASSHRREETQYF. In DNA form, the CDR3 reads TGCGCCAGCAGCCATCGACGGGAAGAGACCCAGTACTTC.

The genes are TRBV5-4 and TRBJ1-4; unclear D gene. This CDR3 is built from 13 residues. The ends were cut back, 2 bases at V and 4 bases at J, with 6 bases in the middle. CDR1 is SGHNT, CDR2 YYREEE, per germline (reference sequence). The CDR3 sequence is CASSFSINEKLFF. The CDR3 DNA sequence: TGTGCCAGCAGCTTCTCCATTAATGAAAAACTGTTTTTT.

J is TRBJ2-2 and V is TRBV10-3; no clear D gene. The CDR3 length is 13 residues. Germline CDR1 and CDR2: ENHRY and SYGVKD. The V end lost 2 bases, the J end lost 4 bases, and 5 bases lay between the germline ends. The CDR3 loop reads CAISETTTGELFF. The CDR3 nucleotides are TGTGCCATCAGTGAGACTACCACCGGGGAGCTGTTTTTT.

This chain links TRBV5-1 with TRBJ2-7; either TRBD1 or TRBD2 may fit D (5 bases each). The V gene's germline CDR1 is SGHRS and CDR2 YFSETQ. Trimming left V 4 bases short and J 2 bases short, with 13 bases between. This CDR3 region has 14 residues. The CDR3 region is CASSPGPNAYEQYF. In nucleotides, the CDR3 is TGCGCCAGCAGCCCGGGACCCAATGCCTACGAGCAGTACTTC.

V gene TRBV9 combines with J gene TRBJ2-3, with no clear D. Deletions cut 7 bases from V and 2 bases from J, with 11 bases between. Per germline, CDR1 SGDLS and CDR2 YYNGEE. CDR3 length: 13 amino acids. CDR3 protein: CASSGRYTDTQYF. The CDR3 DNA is TGTGCCAGCTCCGGGCGGTACACAGATACGCAGTATTTT.

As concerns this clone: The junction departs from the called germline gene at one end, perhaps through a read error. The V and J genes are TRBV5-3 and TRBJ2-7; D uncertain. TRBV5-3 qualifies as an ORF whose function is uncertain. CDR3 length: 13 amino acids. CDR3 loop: CASSSGRLIVQYF. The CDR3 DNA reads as TGTGCCAGCAGCTCTGGACGCCTTATAGTGCAGTACTTC.

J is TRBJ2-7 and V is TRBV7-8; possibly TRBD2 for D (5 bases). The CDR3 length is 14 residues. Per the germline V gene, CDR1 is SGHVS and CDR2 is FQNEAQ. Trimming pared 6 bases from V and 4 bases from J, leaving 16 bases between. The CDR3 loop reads CASRVEGRPYEQYF. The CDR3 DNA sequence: TGTGCCAGCAGGGTTGAGGGCAGGCCATACGAGCAGTACTTC. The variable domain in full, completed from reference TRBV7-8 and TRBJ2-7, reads GAGVSQSPRYKVAKRGQDVALRCDPISGHVSLFWYQQALGQGPEFLTYFQNEAQLDKSGLPSDRFFAERPEGSVSTLKIQRTQQEDSAVYLCASRVEGRPYEQYFGPGTRLTVT.

The CDR3 sequence is CASSELGSGMVNTEAFF. DNA for the CDR3: TGTGCCAGCAGTGAATTAGGGTCAGGGATGGTGAACACTGAAGCTTTCTTT. This chain uses TRBV2 with TRBJ1-1; tentative D call: TRBD1 (5 bases). The length of the CDR3 is 17 residues. Germline V gene data show CDR1 as SNHLY and CDR2 as FYNNEI. V lost 2 bases and J 0 bases, leaving 16 bases between the germline ends.

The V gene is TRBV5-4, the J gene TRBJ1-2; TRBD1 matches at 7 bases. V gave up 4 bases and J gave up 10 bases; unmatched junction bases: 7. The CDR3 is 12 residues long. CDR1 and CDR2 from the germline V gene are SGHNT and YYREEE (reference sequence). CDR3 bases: TGTGCCAGCAGCCCGGAGACAGGGTCCTACACCTTC. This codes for CASSPETGSYTF.

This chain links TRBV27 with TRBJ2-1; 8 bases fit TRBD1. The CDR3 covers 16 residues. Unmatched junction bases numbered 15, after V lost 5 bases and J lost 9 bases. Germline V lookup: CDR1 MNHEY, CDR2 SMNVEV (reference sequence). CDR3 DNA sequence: TGTGCCAGCAGTCCCCAGCCATCCGGGACAGGTTCTGAGCAGTTCTTC. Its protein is CASSPQPSGTGSEQFF.

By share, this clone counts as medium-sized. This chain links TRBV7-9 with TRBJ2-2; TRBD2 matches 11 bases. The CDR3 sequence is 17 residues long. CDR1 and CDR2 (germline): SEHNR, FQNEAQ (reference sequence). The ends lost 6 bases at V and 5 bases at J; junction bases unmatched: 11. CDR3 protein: CASSATSGMGVTGELFF. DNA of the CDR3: TGTGCCAGCAGTGCGACTAGCGGGATGGGGGTAACCGGGGAGCTGTTTTTT. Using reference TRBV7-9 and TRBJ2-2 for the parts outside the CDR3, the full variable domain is DTGVSQNPRHKITKRGQNVTFRCDPISEHNRLYWYRQTLGQGPEFLTYFQNEAQLEKSRLLSDRFSAERPKGSFSTLEIQRTEQGDSAMYLCASSATSGMGVTGELFFGEGSRLTVL.

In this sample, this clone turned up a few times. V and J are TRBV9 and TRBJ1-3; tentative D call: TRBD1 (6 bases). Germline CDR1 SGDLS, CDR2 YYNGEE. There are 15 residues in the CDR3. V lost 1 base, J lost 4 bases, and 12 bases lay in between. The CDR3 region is CASSVSGAPGNTIYF. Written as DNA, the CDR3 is TGTGCCAGCAGCGTATCAGGGGCACCGGGAAACACCATATATTTT. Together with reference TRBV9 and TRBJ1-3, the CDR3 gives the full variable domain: DSGVTQTPKHLITATGQRVTLRCSPRSGDLSVYWYQQSLDQGLQFLIQYYNGEERAKGNILERFSAQQFPDLHSELNLSSLELGDSALYFCASSVSGAPGNTIYFGEGSWLTVV.

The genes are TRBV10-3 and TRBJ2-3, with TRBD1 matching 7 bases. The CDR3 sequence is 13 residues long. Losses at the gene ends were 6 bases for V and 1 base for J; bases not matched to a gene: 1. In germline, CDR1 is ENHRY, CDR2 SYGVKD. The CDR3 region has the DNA TGTGCCATCAGCGGGACAGGCACAGATACGCAGTATTTT. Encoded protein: CAISGTGTDTQYF.

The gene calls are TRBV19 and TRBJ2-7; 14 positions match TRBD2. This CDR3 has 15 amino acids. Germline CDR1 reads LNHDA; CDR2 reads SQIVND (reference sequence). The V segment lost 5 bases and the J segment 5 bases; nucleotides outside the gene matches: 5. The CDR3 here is CASSRRTSGRNEQYF. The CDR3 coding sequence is TGTGCCAGTAGTCGTAGGACTAGCGGGAGGAACGAGCAGTACTTC.

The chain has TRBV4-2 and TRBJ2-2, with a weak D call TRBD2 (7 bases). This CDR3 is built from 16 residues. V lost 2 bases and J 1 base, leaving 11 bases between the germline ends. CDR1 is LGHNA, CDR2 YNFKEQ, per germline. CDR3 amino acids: CASSQRGGLNTGELFF. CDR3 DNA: TGTGCCAGCAGCCAAAGGGGGGGCTTGAACACCGGGGAGCTGTTTTTT.

CDR3 bases: TGTGCCTGGGCGGGAGGGAATGATGTGCAGTTCTTC. It yields the protein CAWAGGNDVQFF. The gene calls are TRBV30 and TRBJ2-1; TRBD2 aligns across 9 bases. Germline CDR1 is GTSNPN and CDR2 is SVGIG (reference sequence). The V and J ends lost 5 bases and 12 bases, in that order; junction bases with no gene match: 8. This CDR3 is 12 amino acids long.

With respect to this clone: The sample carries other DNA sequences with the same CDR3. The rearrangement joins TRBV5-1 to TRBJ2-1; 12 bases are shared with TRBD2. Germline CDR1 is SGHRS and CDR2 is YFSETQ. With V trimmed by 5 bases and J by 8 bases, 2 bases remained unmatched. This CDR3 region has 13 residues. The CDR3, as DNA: TGCGCCAGCAGACTAGCGGGAGGTGATGAGCAGTTCTTC. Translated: CASRLAGGDEQFF.

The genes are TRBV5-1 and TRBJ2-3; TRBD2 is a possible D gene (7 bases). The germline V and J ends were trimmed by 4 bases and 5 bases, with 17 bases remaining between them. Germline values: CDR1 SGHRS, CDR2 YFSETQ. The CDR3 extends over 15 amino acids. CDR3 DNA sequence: TGCGCCAGCAGCAACCCCCAGCGGGACATAGATACGCAGTATTTT. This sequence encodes CASSNPQRDIDTQYF.

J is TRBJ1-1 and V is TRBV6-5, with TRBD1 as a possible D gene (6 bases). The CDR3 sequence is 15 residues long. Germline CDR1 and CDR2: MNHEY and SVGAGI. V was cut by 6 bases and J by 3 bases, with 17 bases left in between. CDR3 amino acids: CASRPTTGYDTEAFF. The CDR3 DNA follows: TGTGCCAGCAGACCGACCACAGGGTACGACACTGAAGCTTTCTTT.

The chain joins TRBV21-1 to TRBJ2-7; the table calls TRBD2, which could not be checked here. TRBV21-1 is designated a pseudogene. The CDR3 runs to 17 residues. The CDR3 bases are TGTGCCAGCAGCAAAGAGATACTAGCGGGATTCTCCCACGAGCAGTACTTC. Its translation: CASSKEILAGFSHEQYF.

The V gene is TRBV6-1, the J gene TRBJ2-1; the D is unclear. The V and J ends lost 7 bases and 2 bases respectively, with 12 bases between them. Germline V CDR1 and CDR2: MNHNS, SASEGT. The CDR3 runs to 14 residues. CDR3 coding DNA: TGTGCCAGCACTTCGTTTAGGCCCTACAATGAGCAGTTCTTC. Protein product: CASTSFRPYNEQFF.

Here the CDR3 reads CASSLFRRAQEGIPDNEQFF. In DNA, the CDR3 is TGTGCCAGCAGTTTATTTCGAAGGGCCCAAGAAGGCATACCTGACAATGAGCAGTTCTTC. The chain couples TRBV27 to TRBJ2-1; no clear D. V lost 1 base, J lost 5 bases, and 27 bases lay in between. This CDR3 is 20 amino acids long. CDR1 MNHEY and CDR2 SMNVEV come from the germline V gene (reference sequence).